A selection of T cell receptor beta chains follows, all from one sample in a study of blood T cells in healthy people across ages. One entry per CDR3 protein results from TCRdb running MiXCR on the 5' RACE reads. The sample carries over 1,500,000 distinct CDR3 sequences, around 50% recorded once. The specimen was blood. Receptors originate from a woman between 40 and 55 years old in good health. CDR3s include the opening cysteine and the closing phenylalanine or tryptophan. D genes are given only for firm matches. Rows may omit the clone size; those that give it use once, few, many or a size class.

v_call: TRBV20-1
j_call: TRBJ1-4
clone_size: NA
d_call: NA
cdr3_aa: CSASPGSEKLFF
cdr3_nt: TGCAGTGCTAGTCCAGGGAGTGAAAAACTGTTTTTT

v_call: TRBV5-1
j_call: TRBJ2-7
clone_size: many
d_call: TRBD2
cdr3_aa: CASSLGLAEYEQYF
cdr3_nt: TGCGCCAGCAGCTTGGGGCTAGCGGAGTACGAGCAGTACTTC

v_call: TRBV4-2
j_call: TRBJ2-3
clone_size: few
d_call: TRBD1
cdr3_aa: CASSQPKGQGAFGDTQYF
cdr3_nt: TGTGCCAGCAGCCAACCTAAGGGACAGGGGGCGTTTGGAGATACGCAGTATTTT

v_call: TRBV9
j_call: TRBJ2-1
clone_size: NA
d_call: TRBD2
cdr3_aa: CASSVAPSGANEQFF
cdr3_nt: TGTGCCAGCAGCGTAGCACCTAGCGGGGCCAATGAGCAGTTCTTC

v_call: TRBV4-2
j_call: TRBJ2-7
clone_size: many
d_call: NA
cdr3_aa: CASSQDDRSYEQYF
cdr3_nt: TGCGCCAGCAGCCAAGATGACAGATCCTACGAGCAGTACTTC

v_call: TRBV12-3/TRBV12-4
j_call: TRBJ2-1
clone_size: NA
d_call: NA
cdr3_aa: CASRSVSSEQFF
cdr3_nt: TGTGCCAGCAGGTCAGTCAGTAGTGAGCAGTTCTTC

v_call: TRBV6-2/TRBV6-3
j_call: TRBJ2-3
clone_size: few
d_call: TRBD2
cdr3_aa: CASSYGGGAYPTDTQYF
cdr3_nt: TGTGCCAGCAGTTATGGCGGGGGGGCCTACCCCACAGATACGCAGTATTTT

v_call: TRBV28
j_call: TRBJ2-5
clone_size: NA
d_call: NA
cdr3_aa: CASSLGKWPETQYF
cdr3_nt: TGTGCCAGCAGTTTGGGGAAGTGGCCAGAGACCCAGTACTTC

v_call: TRBV12-3/TRBV12-4
j_call: TRBJ1-6
clone_size: NA
d_call: TRBD1
cdr3_aa: CASSLAGQPNSPLHF
cdr3_nt: TGTGCCAGCAGTTTAGCGGGACAGCCGAATTCACCCCTCCACTTT

v_call: TRBV28
j_call: TRBJ2-3
clone_size: NA
d_call: NA
cdr3_aa: CASSWSDTTDTQYF
cdr3_nt: TGTGCCAGCAGTTGGTCGGATACCACAGATACGCAGTATTTT

v_call: TRBV29-1
j_call: TRBJ2-7
clone_size: few
d_call: NA
cdr3_aa: CSVESHLVDQCYEQYF
cdr3_nt: TGCAGCGTTGAAAGCCACCTAGTAGATCAGTGCTACGAGCAGTACTTC

v_call: TRBV27
j_call: TRBJ2-1
clone_size: NA
d_call: TRBD1
cdr3_aa: CASTALGQGSMNEQFF
cdr3_nt: TGTGCCAGCACCGCCCTTGGACAGGGAAGTATGAATGAGCAGTTCTTC

v_call: TRBV10-3
j_call: TRBJ2-1
clone_size: few
d_call: NA
cdr3_aa: CAISEERGPASYNEQFF
cdr3_nt: TGTGCCATCAGTGAGGAAAGGGGCCCGGCCAGCTACAATGAGCAGTTCTTC

v_call: TRBV7-9
j_call: TRBJ1-1
clone_size: NA
d_call: NA
cdr3_aa: CASSGTGMNTEAFF
cdr3_nt: TGTGCCAGCAGCGGAACAGGGATGAACACTGAAGCTTTCTTT

v_call: TRBV7-3
j_call: TRBJ2-1
clone_size: many
d_call: NA
cdr3_aa: CASSLGGLNNEQFF
cdr3_nt: TGTGCCAGCAGCTTGGGGGGTCTTAACAATGAGCAGTTCTTC

v_call: TRBV4-1
j_call: TRBJ2-3
clone_size: NA
d_call: TRBD1
cdr3_aa: CASSQEDRASTDTQYF
cdr3_nt: TGCGCCAGCAGCCAGGAAGACAGGGCTAGCACAGATACGCAGTATTTT

v_call: TRBV18
j_call: TRBJ2-7
clone_size: NA
d_call: NA
cdr3_aa: CASSPKQVGSYEQYF
cdr3_nt: TGTGCCAGCTCACCAAAACAGGTCGGGTCCTACGAGCAGTACTTC

v_call: TRBV18
j_call: TRBJ2-4
clone_size: NA
d_call: TRBD2
cdr3_aa: CASSPAGLVGPKNIQYF
cdr3_nt: TGTGCCAGCTCACCAGCGGGACTAGTGGGACCCAAAAACATTCAGTACTTC

v_call: TRBV20-1
j_call: TRBJ2-5
clone_size: NA
d_call: NA
cdr3_aa: CSARPSPTTVGETQYF
cdr3_nt: TGCAGTGCTAGACCTTCCCCAACTACCGTCGGGGAGACCCAGTACTTC

v_call: TRBV7-8
j_call: TRBJ2-1
clone_size: NA
d_call: NA
cdr3_aa: CASSDQWAWFF
cdr3_nt: TGTGCCAGCAGCGACCAATGGGCATGGTTCTTC

v_call: TRBV4-1
j_call: TRBJ2-1
clone_size: NA
d_call: TRBD1
cdr3_aa: CASSQVQGASYNEQFF
cdr3_nt: TGCGCCAGCAGCCAAGTGCAGGGGGCCTCCTACAATGAGCAGTTCTTC

v_call: TRBV9
j_call: TRBJ2-3
clone_size: NA
d_call: NA
cdr3_aa: CASSSTQGFGDTQYF
cdr3_nt: TGTGCCAGCAGTTCCACACAGGGTTTCGGAGATACGCAGTATTTT

v_call: TRBV12-3/TRBV12-4
j_call: TRBJ2-3
clone_size: NA
d_call: TRBD2
cdr3_aa: CASSDFPGGTDTQYF
cdr3_nt: TGTGCCAGCAGTGACTTCCCGGGGGGTACAGATACGCAGTATTTT

v_call: TRBV7-2
j_call: TRBJ2-3
clone_size: few
d_call: TRBD2
cdr3_aa: CASSLVGLAGGLTDTQYF
cdr3_nt: TGTGCCAGCAGCTTAGTGGGGCTAGCGGGGGGACTCACAGATACGCAGTATTTT

v_call: TRBV6-6
j_call: TRBJ2-7
clone_size: NA
d_call: TRBD1
cdr3_aa: CASTRTGGASIHEQYF
cdr3_nt: TGTGCCAGCACCAGGACAGGGGGCGCGTCTATCCACGAGCAGTACTTC

v_call: TRBV4-3
j_call: TRBJ2-5
clone_size: once
d_call: TRBD1
cdr3_aa: CASSQVPGGSGETQYF
cdr3_nt: TGCGCCAGCAGCCAAGTTCCAGGGGGCTCCGGGGAGACCCAGTACTTC

v_call: TRBV27
j_call: TRBJ2-5
clone_size: NA
d_call: TRBD2
cdr3_aa: CASWPSGGRETQYF
cdr3_nt: TGTGCCAGCTGGCCTAGCGGGGGTCGAGAGACCCAGTACTTC

v_call: TRBV11-2
j_call: TRBJ2-7
clone_size: few
d_call: NA
cdr3_aa: CASSSLRQSYEQYF
cdr3_nt: TGTGCCAGCAGCTCCCTTCGACAGTCCTACGAGCAGTACTTC

v_call: TRBV29-1
j_call: TRBJ2-5
clone_size: NA
d_call: TRBD1
cdr3_aa: CSVTGTGPETQYF
cdr3_nt: TGCAGCGTTACCGGGACAGGGCCAGAGACCCAGTACTTC

v_call: TRBV6-2/TRBV6-3
j_call: TRBJ1-5
clone_size: few
d_call: NA
cdr3_aa: CASSYQGAPQHF
cdr3_nt: TGTGCCAGCAGTTATCAAGGAGCGCCCCAGCATTTT

v_call: TRBV6-6
j_call: TRBJ2-3
clone_size: few
d_call: TRBD2
cdr3_aa: CASSYSGGASDTQYF
cdr3_nt: TGTGCCAGCAGCTACAGCGGGGGGGCATCAGATACGCAGTATTTT

v_call: TRBV6-5
j_call: TRBJ2-6
clone_size: NA
d_call: TRBD1
cdr3_aa: CASSYSMWTGPSGANVLTF
cdr3_nt: TGTGCCAGCAGTTACTCGATGTGGACAGGACCCTCTGGGGCCAACGTCCTGACTTTC

v_call: TRBV7-2
j_call: TRBJ1-1
clone_size: few
d_call: NA
cdr3_aa: CASSLEIMNTEAFF
cdr3_nt: TGTGCCAGCAGCTTGGAGATAATGAACACTGAAGCTTTCTTT

v_call: TRBV7-8
j_call: TRBJ2-7
clone_size: NA
d_call: NA
cdr3_aa: CASSLENRQDYEQYF
cdr3_nt: TGTGCCAGCAGCTTAGAGAATCGACAGGATTACGAGCAGTACTTC

v_call: TRBV7-2
j_call: TRBJ1-6
clone_size: few
d_call: TRBD1
cdr3_aa: CASASGTGGPNSPLHF
cdr3_nt: TGTGCCAGCGCATCGGGGACAGGGGGCCCTAATTCACCCCTCCACTTT

v_call: TRBV9
j_call: TRBJ1-2
clone_size: NA
d_call: TRBD1
cdr3_aa: CASDGQVRGYTF
cdr3_nt: TGTGCCAGCGATGGACAGGTGCGTGGCTACACCTTC

v_call: TRBV6-2/TRBV6-3
j_call: TRBJ2-7
clone_size: NA
d_call: TRBD2
cdr3_aa: CASSYSGLAGNEQYF
cdr3_nt: TGTGCCAGCAGTTACTCGGGACTAGCGGGGAACGAGCAGTACTTC

v_call: TRBV6-2/TRBV6-3
j_call: TRBJ2-1
clone_size: few
d_call: TRBD2
cdr3_aa: CASRRSGGYNEQFF
cdr3_nt: TGTGCCAGCAGAAGGTCGGGGGGCTACAATGAGCAGTTCTTC

v_call: TRBV4-2
j_call: TRBJ2-1
clone_size: few
d_call: TRBD1
cdr3_aa: CASSQVDRGSYNEQFF
cdr3_nt: TGTGCCAGCAGCCAAGTCGACAGGGGTTCCTACAATGAGCAGTTCTTC

v_call: TRBV29-1
j_call: TRBJ1-5
clone_size: NA
d_call: NA
cdr3_aa: CSVAAGTVNQPQHF
cdr3_nt: TGCAGCGTGGCCGCCGGGACGGTAAATCAGCCCCAGCATTTT

v_call: TRBV21-1
j_call: TRBJ2-7
clone_size: few
d_call: NA
cdr3_aa: CASGMDRAHEQYF
cdr3_nt: TGTGCCAGCGGAATGGACAGGGCCCACGAGCAGTACTTC

v_call: TRBV6-2/TRBV6-3
j_call: TRBJ2-3
clone_size: NA
d_call: TRBD2
cdr3_aa: CASSYSMSGGRTDTQYF
cdr3_nt: TGTGCCAGCAGTTACTCCATGAGCGGGGGTCGCACAGATACGCAGTATTTT

v_call: TRBV5-1
j_call: TRBJ1-2
clone_size: NA
d_call: NA
cdr3_aa: CASSLAPALDGYTF
cdr3_nt: TGCGCCAGCAGCTTGGCGCCGGCACTTGATGGCTACACCTTC

v_call: TRBV2
j_call: TRBJ2-1
clone_size: few
d_call: NA
cdr3_aa: CASSQRVPGQQFF
cdr3_nt: TGTGCCAGCAGTCAAAGGGTTCCCGGACAGCAGTTCTTC

v_call: TRBV7-7
j_call: TRBJ2-4
clone_size: NA
d_call: TRBD1
cdr3_aa: CASSLVDRVKNIQYF
cdr3_nt: TGTGCTAGCAGCTTAGTCGACAGGGTCAAAAACATTCAGTACTTC

v_call: TRBV5-6
j_call: TRBJ2-7
clone_size: NA
d_call: NA
cdr3_aa: CASSSTVIIYEQYF
cdr3_nt: TGTGCCAGCAGCTCGACAGTTATAATATACGAGCAGTACTTC

v_call: TRBV4-3
j_call: TRBJ2-1
clone_size: few
d_call: TRBD1
cdr3_aa: CASSQGRGRVTYNEQFF
cdr3_nt: TGCGCCAGCAGCCAAGGCAGGGGGCGGGTCACCTACAATGAGCAGTTCTTC

v_call: TRBV20-1
j_call: TRBJ1-2
clone_size: NA
d_call: TRBD1
cdr3_aa: CSARAWTGDGYTF
cdr3_nt: TGCAGTGCTAGAGCATGGACAGGGGATGGCTACACCTTC

v_call: TRBV7-2
j_call: TRBJ2-7
clone_size: NA
d_call: TRBD2
cdr3_aa: CASSSRVGSGSSYNEQYF
cdr3_nt: TGTGCCAGCAGCTCCCGCGTTGGAAGCGGGAGTTCCTACAATGAGCAGTACTTC

v_call: TRBV29-1
j_call: TRBJ1-5
clone_size: many
d_call: NA
cdr3_aa: CSVGGGNQPQHF
cdr3_nt: TGCAGCGTTGGGGGGGGCAATCAGCCCCAGCATTTT

v_call: TRBV12-3/TRBV12-4
j_call: TRBJ2-5
clone_size: NA
d_call: TRBD2
cdr3_aa: CAKRGAGGPLYQETQYF
cdr3_nt: TGTGCCAAGAGGGGTGCGGGGGGTCCACTCTACCAAGAGACCCAGTACTTC